These 10 T cell receptor beta chains share one sample of origin, sequenced in a study of monozygotic twins with inflammatory bowel disease (dated by TCRdb to between 2018 and 2020). The library came from 5' RACE. Sequencing was carried out with an Illumina HiSeq 2500. TCRdb reprocessed the reads, and each CDR3 protein sequence is entered once, without DNA. The sample table records roughly 330,000 distinct CDR3 sequences. The ten largest clonotypes hold around 2% of the sample. The sample was blood. The receptors come from a human donor with ulcerative colitis or Crohn's disease, or a healthy co-twin of an affected twin (not recorded which).

The rearrangement links TRBV7-2 to TRBJ2-7; lacking DNA, the TRBD2 call made by TCRdb goes unchecked. Looked up from germline, CDR1 is SGHTA and CDR2 is FQGNSA. The CDR3 has 14 amino acids. The CDR3 region is CASSWTSPGGEQYF.

This sequence joins TRBV3-1 and TRBJ2-7; the TCRdb call, TRBD1, lacks DNA for checking. Germline V gene lookup returns CDR1 LGHDT and CDR2 YNNKEL (reference sequence). This CDR3 is 15 amino acids long. The CDR3 reads CASSQVGTGSHEQYF.

The V gene is TRBV7-2, the J gene TRBJ1-1. From germline, CDR1 is SGHTA and CDR2 FQGNSA. This CDR3 has 13 amino acids. The CDR3 spells CASSFFMNTEAFF.

The chain has TRBV28 and TRBJ1-2. CDR3 length: 12 amino acids. Germline V gene lookup returns CDR1 MDHEN and CDR2 SYDVKM. CDR3 amino acids: CASSLRVHGYTF.

The V call is TRBV12-3 or TRBV12-4, the J call TRBJ2-7; the D gene TCRdb calls, TRBD2, cannot be checked with no DNA. There are 15 residues in the CDR3. The CDR3 here is CASSLGSGVTYEQYF.

J is TRBJ2-5 and V is TRBV7-6; absent DNA, TCRdb's TRBD1 call cannot be checked. The CDR3 length is 14 residues. The germline V gene encodes CDR1 SGHVS and CDR2 FNYEAQ. Here the CDR3 reads CASSSGTGLGTQYF. Supplemented by reference TRBV7-6 and TRBJ2-5, the full variable domain reads GAGVSQSPRYKVTKRGQDVALRCDPISGHVSLYWYRQALGQGPEFLTYFNYEAQQDKSGLPNDRFSAERPEGSISTLTIQRTEQRDSAMYRCASSSGTGLGTQYFGPGTRLLVL.

The V and J genes are TRBV27 and TRBJ2-1; TCRdb's D gene call, TRBD2, goes unchecked for lack of DNA. The CDR3 covers 16 residues. CDR1 is MNHEY and CDR2 is SMNVEV in the germline V gene (reference sequence). The CDR3 reads CASSLSRGLAGNEQFF.

This sequence joins TRBV3-1 and TRBJ2-3; the TRBD2 assignment by TCRdb is unverifiable without DNA. The CDR3 runs 15 residues. From germline, CDR1 is LGHDT and CDR2 YNNKEL (reference sequence). The CDR3: CASSQAGGQLDTQYF.

J is TRBJ2-3 and V is TRBV20-1; TCRdb's D call of TRBD1 is untestable without DNA. The germline V gene has CDR1 DFQATT and CDR2 SNEGSKA (reference sequence). The CDR3 covers 13 residues. CDR3 region: CSVRLPGTDTQYF.

V gene TRBV6-4 combines with J gene TRBJ1-1; TCRdb outputs TRBD1, but without DNA this stays unchecked. Per germline, CDR1 MRHNA and CDR2 SNTAGT. The CDR3 extends over 14 amino acids. The chain's CDR3 is CASSEKQEGAEAFF.